In its sample, the clone carrying this T cell receptor (beta chain) was seen a few times. Its target is unknown. This sample was taken from a study of T cell responses to AZD1222 COVID-19 vaccine. V shed 4 bases, J shed 7 bases, and the junction held 10 bases outside the gene matches. The CDR3 length is 15 residues. CDR1 is ENHRY and CDR2 is SYGVKD in the germline V gene. Only in-frame clones appear in the TCRdb table, and some are missing; sequencing was by immunoSEQ multiplex PCR. Of under 100,000 clones detected, roughly nine tenths appear once; the ten largest clones hold about 5.2%. Whole-study results and caveats: Sampled repertoires all dated from after the peak T cell response.

The material sequenced was peripheral blood, taken 28 days after the second AZD1222 dose. The chain uses TRBV10-3 and TRBJ2-7; TRBD1 aligns across 10 bases. This TCR derives from an adult who received the AZD1222 COVID-19 vaccine. CDR3 in DNA: TGTGCCATCAGTGCGGAGGACAGGGGGTTTGAGGAGCAGTACGTC. It codes for CAISAEDRGFEEQYV.